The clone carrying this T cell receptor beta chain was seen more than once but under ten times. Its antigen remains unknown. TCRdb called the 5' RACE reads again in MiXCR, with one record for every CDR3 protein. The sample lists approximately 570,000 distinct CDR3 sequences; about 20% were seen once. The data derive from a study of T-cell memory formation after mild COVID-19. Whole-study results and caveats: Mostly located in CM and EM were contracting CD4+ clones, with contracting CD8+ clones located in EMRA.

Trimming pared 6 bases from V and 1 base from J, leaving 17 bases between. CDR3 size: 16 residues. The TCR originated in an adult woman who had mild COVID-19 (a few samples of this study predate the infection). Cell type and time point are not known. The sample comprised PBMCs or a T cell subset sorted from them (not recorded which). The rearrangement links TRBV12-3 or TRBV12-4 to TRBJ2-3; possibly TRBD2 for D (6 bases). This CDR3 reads CASSSQAGFGTDTQYF. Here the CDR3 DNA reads TGTGCCAGCAGCTCTCAGGCGGGGTTTGGCACAGATACGCAGTATTTT.